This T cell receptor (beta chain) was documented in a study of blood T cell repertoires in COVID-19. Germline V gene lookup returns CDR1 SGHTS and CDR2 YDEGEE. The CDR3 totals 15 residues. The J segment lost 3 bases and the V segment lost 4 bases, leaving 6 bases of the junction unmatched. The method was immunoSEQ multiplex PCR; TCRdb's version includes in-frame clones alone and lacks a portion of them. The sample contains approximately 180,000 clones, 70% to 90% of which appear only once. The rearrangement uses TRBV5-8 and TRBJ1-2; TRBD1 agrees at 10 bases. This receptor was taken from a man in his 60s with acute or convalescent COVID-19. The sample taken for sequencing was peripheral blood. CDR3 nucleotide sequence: TGTGCCAGCAGCCCTAGGACAGGGGGGCACTATGGCTACACCTTC. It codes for CASSPRTGGHYGYTF.